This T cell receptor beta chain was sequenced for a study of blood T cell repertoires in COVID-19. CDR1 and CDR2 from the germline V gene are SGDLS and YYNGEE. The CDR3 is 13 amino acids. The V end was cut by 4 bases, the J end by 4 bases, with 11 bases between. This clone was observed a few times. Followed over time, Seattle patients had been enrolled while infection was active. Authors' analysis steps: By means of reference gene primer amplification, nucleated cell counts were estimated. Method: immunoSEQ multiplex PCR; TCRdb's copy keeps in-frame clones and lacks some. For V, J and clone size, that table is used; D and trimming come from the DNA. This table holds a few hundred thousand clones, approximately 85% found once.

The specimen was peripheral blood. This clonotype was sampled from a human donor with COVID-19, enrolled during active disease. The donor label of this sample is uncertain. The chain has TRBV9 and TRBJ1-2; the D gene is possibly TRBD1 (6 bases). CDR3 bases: TGTGCCAGCAGCAAGGGGGGGAGCTATGGCTACACCTTC. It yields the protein CASSKGGSYGYTF.